This is a list of T cell receptor beta chains from one sample in a study of blood T cell repertoires in COVID-19. TCRdb keeps only in-frame clones here, not all; method: immunoSEQ multiplex PCR. Altogether approximately 50,000 clones are present, roughly nine tenths being singletons, with the ten largest covering approximately 4%. The sequenced sample was peripheral blood. The receptors originated from a human donor in a cohort sampled during active COVID-19. Both conserved end residues are part of each CDR3. Each record gives: V gene, D gene, J gene, clone size, CDR3 DNA, CDR3 protein. D genes are given only for firm matches. Only some rows state a clone size, as once, few, many or a class for expanded clones.

v_call: TRBV5-1
d_call: TRBD2
j_call: TRBJ2-6
clone_size: NA
cdr3_nt: TGCGCCAGCAGCGCGGGAGGCGTCTTCCTCTCTGGGGCCAACGTCCTGACTTTC
cdr3_aa: CASSAGGVFLSGANVLTF

v_call: TRBV18
d_call: TRBD1
j_call: TRBJ1-1
clone_size: NA
cdr3_nt: TGTGCCAGCTCACCACCGAGGGGGCTTGAAGCTTTCTTT
cdr3_aa: CASSPPRGLEAFF

v_call: TRBV5-4
d_call: NA
j_call: TRBJ2-2
clone_size: NA
cdr3_nt: TGTGCCAGCAGCTTGGACCGGAGCGGGACAACCGGGGAGCTGTTTTTT
cdr3_aa: CASSLDRSGTTGELFF

v_call: TRBV15
d_call: TRBD1
j_call: TRBJ1-1
clone_size: NA
cdr3_nt: TGTGCCACCAGCAGACGGGACAGCAACACTGAAGCTTTCTTT
cdr3_aa: CATSRRDSNTEAFF

v_call: TRBV19
d_call: TRBD2
j_call: TRBJ2-1
clone_size: NA
cdr3_nt: TGTGCCAGTAGTCCCTATGGTGGGGGACTAGTGGTTGGTGAGCAGTTCTTC
cdr3_aa: CASSPYGGGLVVGEQFF

v_call: TRBV7-9
d_call: TRBD2
j_call: TRBJ2-1
clone_size: once
cdr3_nt: TGTGCCAGCAGCTTAGAACCCCGACTAGCAGCCTACAATGAGCAGTTCTTC
cdr3_aa: CASSLEPRLAAYNEQFF

v_call: TRBV7-7
d_call: TRBD2
j_call: TRBJ2-5
clone_size: NA
cdr3_nt: TGTGCTAGCAGCTTAGATGGCAGGGGACTAGCGGGAGCGGGGGAGACCCAGTACTTC
cdr3_aa: CASSLDGRGLAGAGETQYF

v_call: TRBV24-1
d_call: NA
j_call: TRBJ2-2
clone_size: NA
cdr3_nt: TGTGCCACCAGGAGAACAGGCGGCACCGGGGAGCTGTTTTTT
cdr3_aa: CATRRTGGTGELFF

v_call: TRBV19
d_call: TRBD2
j_call: TRBJ2-1
clone_size: NA
cdr3_nt: TGTGCCAGTACTAAAGCGGGAGGAGTAGGTGAGCAGTTCTTC
cdr3_aa: CASTKAGGVGEQFF

v_call: TRBV6-4
d_call: TRBD2
j_call: TRBJ2-2
clone_size: NA
cdr3_nt: TGTGCCAGCAGTGTTGGACTAGCGGGATCAAACACCGGGGAGCTGTTTTTT
cdr3_aa: CASSVGLAGSNTGELFF